This TCR beta chain was retrieved from a study of Graves' ophthalmopathy and Graves' hyperthyroidism. About the research overall: There was a collection of peripheral blood at initial diagnosis, before any treatment. Study outcomes and limitations: Clonotypes were expanded in thyroid at above 0.001 frequency, and most also appeared in blood.

V lost 8 bases to trimming and J lost 5 bases, with 24 bases between them. The length of the CDR3 is 16 residues. The germline gives CDR1 SGHTA, CDR2 FQGNSA. Turning to this clonotype: The antigen is not known.

Patients were diagnosed from clinical symptoms, serum thyroxine, TRAb, thyroid ultrasound and orbital computed tomography. PBMCs stemmed from under 11 ml of fresh peripheral blood. The study amplified TCR beta CDR3 regions using RNA transcripts. Following a first-round RT-PCR that used HTBI primers, a second-round multiplex PCR was carried out. A single record per CDR3 protein comes from TCRdb applying MiXCR to the multiplex PCR reads. The sample shows hundreds of thousands of distinct CDR3 sequences, approximately 39% of them seen only once. The sequencing input was peripheral blood. The clonotype originates from an adult man with Graves' ophthalmopathy. This sequence joins TRBV7-2 and TRBJ2-5, with D perhaps TRBD1 (6 bases). CDR3 loop: CASPRDTEALRETQYF. The CDR3 nucleotides are TGTGCCAGCCCCCGGGACACGGAGGCCCTCCGGGAGACCCAGTACTTC.